This TCR beta chain was identified during a study of CD8 T cells in Susac syndrome. Random hexamers were used to reverse transcribe about 0.5 to 1 ug of RNA. Amplification of TCR beta CDR3 spanned 54 Vbeta and 13 Jbeta via immunoSEQ multiplex PCR. TCRdb re-analysed the immunoSEQ multiplex PCR reads in MiXCR, keeping a single row per CDR3 protein. The table has about 130,000 distinct CDR3 sequences, about 95% seen once. CD8+ and CD4+ T cells taken from blood had their TCR beta sequenced. TEMRA cells were FACS-enriched, with CD8+ and CD4+ T cells isolated negatively. In germline, CDR1 is MNHEY, CDR2 SVGEGT. The CDR3 consists of 15 residues. Trimming removed 6 bases from V and 1 base from J, with 12 bases in between.

Sequencing used CD4+ T cells from PBMCs. The chain has TRBV6-2 or TRBV6-3 and TRBJ2-2; weak D call: TRBD2 (6 bases). This TCR was sampled from a human donor in good health. The DNA for the CDR3 is TGTGCCAGCAGGGCGGACTACCTGAACACCGGGGAGCTGTTTTTT. Translated: CASRADYLNTGELFF.